This T cell receptor (beta chain) was captured in a study of spatial heterogeneity in lung cancer (dated by TCRdb to between 2018 and 2020). Regarding the complete study: Samples were obtained from over 70 patients with early-stage, untreated non-small cell lung cancer from the lung TRACERx cohort. More beta-chain than alpha-chain transcripts were consistently detected, likely reflecting higher beta-chain transcript abundance. In the raw uncorrected reads, each unique combination of TCR and UMI appeared on average more than ten times. The study quantitatively compared TCR alpha and beta repertoires across multiple tumor regions, matched nontumor lung and blood in non-small cell lung cancer. Follow-up PBMC samples were sequenced whenever available, and the median time to follow-up was roughly two years after resection. Both alpha and beta chains were TCR-sequenced in approximately 200 tumor regions, under 85 matched nontumor lung samples and approximately 50 PBMC samples obtained at surgery. The study linked features of the TCR repertoire to counts of nonsynonymous mutations, which were determined by whole-exome sequencing of tumor tissue. Paper-wide results and their limitations: Ubiquitous expanded tumor TCRs showed up in blood more often at tumor resection than at routine follow-up. Only approximately 14 patients were included in the comparisons of baseline and follow-up blood repertoires. Confirming at a functional level the hypothesis that regional TCRs recognize regional mutations was considered to require additional single-cell paired TCR alpha and beta sequencing.

The time point label, read with the paper, signifies: blood at routine non-recurrence follow-up after resection. TCR sequencing used whole RNA extracted from tumor and nontumor lung tissue, or from cryopreserved PBMC samples, without cell sorting. Only patients for whom sufficient RNA was available from at least two tumor regions were selected for TCR sequencing. The CDR3 runs 14 amino acids, cysteine and phenylalanine included. Of all the DNA, just the CDR3 is kept, 42 bases in frame from base 1. Reading the germline V gene gives CDR1 SGHRS and CDR2 YFSETQ. Germline trimming amounts to 3 bases on V and 8 bases on J, with 9 as the count of junction bases outside the gene matches. The library was produced with 5' RACE. The sequencer listed for this sample is NextSeq 500. In the TCR library protocol, a unique molecular identifier was attached to each TCR cDNA molecule so that PCR and sequencing errors could be corrected. On the authors' methods: Decombinator tools were used for TCR identification, UMI-based error correction and CDR3 extraction. Expanded TCRs were defined as those above a frequency of 2 per 1,000, corresponding to the top 1% of the tumor frequency distribution. Rényi diversity was computed with the R vegan package after subsampling each repertoire 100 times to 5,000 TCRs. CDR3 similarity networks were built from amino acid triplet string-kernel similarity, connecting CDR3s with pairwise similarity above 0.82. The raw public reads went through TCRdb reprocessing: fastp at Q25, MiXCR clone calling, in-frame beta chains kept. Rows merge per CDR3 protein into single entries with the most common DNA and genes. The V and J calls and clone size come from TCRdb's table, not from the authors' own analysis. The sample table records 50,000 to 60,000 distinct CDR3 sequences; more than 6.5% of these occur just once. The biggest ten clones account for around 38% of the sample.

This clonotype occurred a few times. The antigen this receptor binds is unknown. No base quality values were provided; no much bigger clone lies one nucleotide off. Sample: PBMCs, taken at follow-up. This chain joins TRBV5-1 to TRBJ1-2; a stretch of 8 junction bases matches TRBD1. The source of this sequence is a female donor with early-stage non-small cell lung cancer. The DNA is as follows: TGCGCCAGCAGCTATTCAGGGGGCGAAGAAGGCTACACCTTC. Its coded protein is CASSYSGGEEGYTF.